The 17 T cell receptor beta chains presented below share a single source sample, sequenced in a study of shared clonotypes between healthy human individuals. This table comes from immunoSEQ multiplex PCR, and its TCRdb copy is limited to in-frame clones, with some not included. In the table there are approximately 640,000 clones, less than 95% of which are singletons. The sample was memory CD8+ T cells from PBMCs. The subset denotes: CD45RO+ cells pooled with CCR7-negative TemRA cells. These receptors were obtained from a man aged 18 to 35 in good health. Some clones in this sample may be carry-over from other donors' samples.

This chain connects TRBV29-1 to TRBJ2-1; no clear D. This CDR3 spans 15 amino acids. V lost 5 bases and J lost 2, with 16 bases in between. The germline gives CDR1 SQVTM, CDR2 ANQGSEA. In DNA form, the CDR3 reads TGCAGCGTTCAGGCAGGCCCGCGGACCTACAATGAGCAGTTCTTC. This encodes CSVQAGPRTYNEQFF.

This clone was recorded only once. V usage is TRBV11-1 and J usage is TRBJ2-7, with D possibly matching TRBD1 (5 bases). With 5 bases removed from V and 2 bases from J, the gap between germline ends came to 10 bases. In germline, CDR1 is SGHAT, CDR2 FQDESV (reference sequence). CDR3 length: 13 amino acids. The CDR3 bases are TGTGCCAGCAGCACCGACAGAACCTACGAGCAGTACTTC. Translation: CASSTDRTYEQYF.

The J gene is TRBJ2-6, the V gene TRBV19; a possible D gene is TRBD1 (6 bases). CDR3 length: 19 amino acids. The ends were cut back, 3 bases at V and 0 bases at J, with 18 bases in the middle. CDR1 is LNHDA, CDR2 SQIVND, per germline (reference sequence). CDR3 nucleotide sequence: TGTGCCAGTAGTATTGGACGGCTCAGGGGAAACTCTGGGGCCAACGTCCTGACTTTC. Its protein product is CASSIGRLRGNSGANVLTF.

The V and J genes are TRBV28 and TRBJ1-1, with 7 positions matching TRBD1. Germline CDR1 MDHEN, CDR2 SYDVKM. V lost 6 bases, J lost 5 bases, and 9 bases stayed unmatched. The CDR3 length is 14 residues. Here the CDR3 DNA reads TGTGCCAGCAGGGATGGACAGGACGGAACTGAAGCTTTCTTT. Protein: CASRDGQDGTEAFF. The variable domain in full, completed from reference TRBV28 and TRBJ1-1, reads DVKVTQSSRYLVKRTGEKVFLECVQDMDHENMFWYRQDPGLGLRLIYFSYDVKMKEKGDIPEGYSVSREKKERFSLILESASTNQTSMYLCASRDGQDGTEAFFGQGTRLTVV.

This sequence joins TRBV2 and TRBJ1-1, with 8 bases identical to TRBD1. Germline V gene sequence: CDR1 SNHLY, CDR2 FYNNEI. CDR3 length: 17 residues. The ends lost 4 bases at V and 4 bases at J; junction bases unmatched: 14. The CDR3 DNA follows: TGTGCCAGCAGTGTGGCGACAGGGGAAAGGGTCGGCACTGAAGCTTTCTTT. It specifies CASSVATGERVGTEAFF.

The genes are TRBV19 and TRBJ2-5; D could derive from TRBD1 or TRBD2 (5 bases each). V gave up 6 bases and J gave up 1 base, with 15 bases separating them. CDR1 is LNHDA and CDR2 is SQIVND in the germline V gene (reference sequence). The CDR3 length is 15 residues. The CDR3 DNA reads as TGTGCCAGTAGCTTGGCTGGGGGTACCCAAGAGACCCAGTACTTC. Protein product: CASSLAGGTQETQYF.

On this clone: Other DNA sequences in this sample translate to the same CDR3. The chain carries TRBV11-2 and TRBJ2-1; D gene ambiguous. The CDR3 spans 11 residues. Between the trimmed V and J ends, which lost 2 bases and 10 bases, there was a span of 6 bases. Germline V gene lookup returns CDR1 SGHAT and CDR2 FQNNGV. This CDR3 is CASSLKGEQFF. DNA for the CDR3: TGTGCCAGCAGCTTAAAAGGGGAGCAGTTCTTC.

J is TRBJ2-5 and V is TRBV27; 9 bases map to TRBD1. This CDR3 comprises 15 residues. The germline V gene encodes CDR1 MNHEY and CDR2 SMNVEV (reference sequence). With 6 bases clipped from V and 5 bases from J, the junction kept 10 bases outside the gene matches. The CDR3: CASSPLTGGGETQYF. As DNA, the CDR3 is TGTGCCAGCAGCCCCTTGACAGGGGGAGGGGAGACCCAGTACTTC.

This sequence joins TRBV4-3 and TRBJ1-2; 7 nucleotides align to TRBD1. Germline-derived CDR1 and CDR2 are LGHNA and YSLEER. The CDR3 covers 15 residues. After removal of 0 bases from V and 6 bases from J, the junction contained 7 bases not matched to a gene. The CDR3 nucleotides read TGCGCCAGCAGCCAAGATAGGTCAACAGGGGATGGCTACACCTTC. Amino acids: CASSQDRSTGDGYTF.

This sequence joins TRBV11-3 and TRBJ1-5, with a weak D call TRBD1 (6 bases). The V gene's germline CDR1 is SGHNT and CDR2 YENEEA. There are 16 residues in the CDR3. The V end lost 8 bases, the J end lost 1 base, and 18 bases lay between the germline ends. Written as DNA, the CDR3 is TGTGCCAGCCCGCCGGCTCGGGGGGCAAGCAATCAGCCCCAGCATTTT. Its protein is CASPPARGASNQPQHF.

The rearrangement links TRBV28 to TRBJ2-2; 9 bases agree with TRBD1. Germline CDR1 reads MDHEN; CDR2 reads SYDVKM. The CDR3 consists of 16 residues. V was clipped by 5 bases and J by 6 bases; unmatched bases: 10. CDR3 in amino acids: CASSTPHRGRPGELFF. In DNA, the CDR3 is TGTGCCAGCAGTACCCCTCACAGGGGGCGCCCCGGGGAGCTGTTTTTT.

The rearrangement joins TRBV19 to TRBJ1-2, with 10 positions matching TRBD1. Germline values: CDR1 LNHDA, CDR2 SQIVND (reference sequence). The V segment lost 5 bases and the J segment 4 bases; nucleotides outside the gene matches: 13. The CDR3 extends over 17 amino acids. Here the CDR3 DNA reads TGTGCCAGTAGTTCTCGGACAGGGGGGGAACGTCGCTATGGCTACACCTTC. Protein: CASSSRTGGERRYGYTF.

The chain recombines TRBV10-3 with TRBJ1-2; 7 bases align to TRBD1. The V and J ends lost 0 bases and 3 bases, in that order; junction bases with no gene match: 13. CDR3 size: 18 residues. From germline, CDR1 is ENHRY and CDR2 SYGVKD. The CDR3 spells CAISESNHRGTDYYGYTF. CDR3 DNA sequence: TGTGCCATCAGTGAGTCGAACCACAGGGGAACAGACTACTATGGCTACACCTTC.

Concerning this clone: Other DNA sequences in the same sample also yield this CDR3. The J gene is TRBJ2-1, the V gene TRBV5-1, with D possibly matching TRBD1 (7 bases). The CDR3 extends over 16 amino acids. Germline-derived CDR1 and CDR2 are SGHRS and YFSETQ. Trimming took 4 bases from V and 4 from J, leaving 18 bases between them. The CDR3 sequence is CASSLPGGGTYNEQFF. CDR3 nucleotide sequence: TGCGCCAGCAGCCTACCAGGGGGAGGCACGTACAATGAGCAGTTCTTC.

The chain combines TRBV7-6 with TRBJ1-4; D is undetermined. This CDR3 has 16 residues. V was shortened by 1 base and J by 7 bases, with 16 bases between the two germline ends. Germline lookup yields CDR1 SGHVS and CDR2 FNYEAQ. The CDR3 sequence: CASSLVYGDVAEKLFF. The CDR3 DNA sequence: TGTGCCAGCAGCTTAGTATATGGGGATGTGGCTGAAAAACTGTTTTTT.

The CDR3 loop is CASSEWSDRVNTGELFF. In DNA form, the CDR3 reads TGTGCCAGCAGCGAGTGGTCAGACAGGGTGAACACCGGGGAGCTGTTTTTT. The genes are TRBV5-4 and TRBJ2-2, with 7 nucleotides matching TRBD1. Germline V lookup: CDR1 SGHNT, CDR2 YYREEE (reference sequence). The CDR3 has 17 residues. Unmatched junction bases numbered 10, after V lost 4 bases and J lost 1 base. The whole variable domain, filled in from reference TRBV5-4 and TRBJ2-2, reads ETGVTQSPTHLIKTRGQQVTLRCSSQSGHNTVSWYQQALGQGPQFIFQYYREEENGRGNFPPRFSGLQFPNYSSELNVNALELDDSALYLCASSEWSDRVNTGELFFGEGSRLTVL.

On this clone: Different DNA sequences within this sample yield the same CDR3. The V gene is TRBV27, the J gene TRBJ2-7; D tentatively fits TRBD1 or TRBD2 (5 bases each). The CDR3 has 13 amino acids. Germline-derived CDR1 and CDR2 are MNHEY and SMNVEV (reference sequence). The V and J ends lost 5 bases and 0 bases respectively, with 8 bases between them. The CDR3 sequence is CASSAGASYEQYF. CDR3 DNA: TGTGCCAGCAGTGCCGGGGCCTCCTACGAGCAGTACTTC.